Reported below is one T cell receptor (beta chain). Its antigen is currently unknown. The CDR3 has 15 residues. Losses at the gene ends were 2 bases for V and 6 bases for J; bases not matched to a gene: 3. Per germline, CDR1 LGHNA and CDR2 YSLEER. The entry originates in a study of T-cell memory formation after mild COVID-19. Study background: The TCR clusters were mostly specific to one donor. Study-wide findings and caveats: A second wave expanding day 15 to 37 was CD4+-biased; contracting clones were balanced.

TCRdb processed the 5' RACE reads anew with MiXCR; each CDR3 protein has one entry. The data hold roughly 150,000 distinct CDR3 sequences, with 13% to 15% observed a single time. The sequenced sample was PBMCs or a T cell subset sorted from them (not recorded which). V and J are TRBV4-3 and TRBJ2-1; 11 nucleotides agree with TRBD2. The receptor was isolated from an adult woman who had mild COVID-19 (a few samples of this study predate the infection). Cell type and time point are not known. The CDR3 DNA sequence: TGCGCCAGCAGCCAACCTAGCGGGGGGATCAATGAGCAGTTCTTC. Amino acid sequence: CASSQPSGGINEQFF.